Each of the 25 T cell receptor beta chains below was sequenced from the same sample in a study of CXCR3-negative and CXCR3-positive naive CD8 T cells. Study-level results: Against CXCR3-negative naive cells, CXCR3-positive naive cells showed more hydrophobic TRB CDR3s.

Carrying UMI labels, the TRB cDNA libraries were prepared through 5' RACE. TCRdb reanalyzed the 5' RACE reads, giving one entry per CDR3 protein sequence and no DNA. The table lists about 150,000 distinct CDR3 sequences. Their antigen targets remain unknown. The specimen was naive CXCR3+ CD8+ T cells from blood. Indicated subset: CD45RO-CCR7+CD27+CD95- naive CD8+ T cells expressing CXCR3 (TNR3+). Receptor source: a human donor in good health. Some clones in this sample may be carry-over from other donors' samples.

The chain recombines TRBV29-1 with TRBJ1-1; TCRdb indicates TRBD1, and absent DNA this call remains unverified. Germline CDR1 and CDR2: SQVTM and ANQGSEA. This CDR3 is 14 amino acids long. The CDR3 sequence: CSAPGQGLNTEAFF. Based on the CDR3 plus reference TRBV29-1 and TRBJ1-1, the full variable domain is SAVISQKPSRDICQRGTSLTIQCQVDSQVTMMFWYRQQPGQSLTLIATANQGSEATYESGFVIDKFPISRPNLTFSTLTVSNMSPEDSSIYLCSAPGQGLNTEAFFGQGTRLTVV.

The chain couples TRBV7-9 to TRBJ2-1; TCRdb gives TRBD2 as the D gene, but with no DNA this cannot be confirmed. Germline CDR1 SEHNR, CDR2 FQNEAQ (reference sequence). This CDR3 spans 16 amino acids. The CDR3 spells CASSPPTSGAYNEQFF.

The gene calls are TRBV29-1 and TRBJ1-1; TCRdb proposes TRBD1, but this gene call is untestable without DNA. The CDR3 has 13 residues. Per the germline V gene, CDR1 is SQVTM and CDR2 is ANQGSEA. CDR3 sequence: CSVEGTARLEAFF. Full variable domain (missing parts from reference TRBV29-1 and TRBJ1-1): SAVISQKPSRDICQRGTSLTIQCQVDSQVTMMFWYRQQPGQSLTLIATANQGSEATYESGFVIDKFPISRPNLTFSTLTVSNMSPEDSSIYLCSVEGTARLEAFFGQGTRLTVV.

This rearrangement joins TRBV5-1 to TRBJ2-3; the TCRdb D gene call, TRBD2, has no DNA to confirm it. The CDR3 runs to 17 residues. The germline V gene encodes CDR1 SGHRS and CDR2 YFSETQ. CDR3 loop: CASTPMGLATTTDTQYF.

The V gene is TRBV6-6, the J gene TRBJ1-1; TCRdb picks TRBD1, but there is no DNA to check that call. CDR1 is MNHNY and CDR2 is SVGAGI in the germline V gene (reference sequence). The CDR3 totals 16 residues. CDR3 residues: CASSYSGQVTLTEAFF.

The CDR3 protein is CASSLVLYNEQFF. The chain couples TRBV7-9 to TRBJ2-1. CDR1 SEHNR and CDR2 FQNEAQ come from the germline V gene (reference sequence). The CDR3 is made up of 13 amino acids.

The V gene is TRBV6-5, the J gene TRBJ2-1; the TCRdb call, TRBD2, lacks DNA for checking. This CDR3 comprises 14 residues. Germline V gene lookup returns CDR1 MNHEY and CDR2 SVGAGI. CDR3 in amino acids: CASSHQAGAGEQFF.

The chain couples TRBV29-1 to TRBJ1-1. The CDR3 has 13 amino acids. CDR1 and CDR2 from the germline V gene are SQVTM and ANQGSEA. This chain's CDR3 is CSVEEGMNTEAFF.

The chain combines TRBV20-1 with TRBJ2-1; TCRdb lists TRBD1, though no DNA is available to test this call. Per germline, CDR1 DFQATT and CDR2 SNEGSKA (reference sequence). The CDR3 sequence is 18 residues long. The CDR3 sequence is CSARDGTLGGTIYNEQFF.

The chain links TRBV27 to TRBJ2-7; the D call from TCRdb, TRBD1, cannot be confirmed without DNA. Per the germline V gene, CDR1 is MNHEY and CDR2 is SMNVEV (reference sequence). This CDR3 is built from 14 residues. CDR3 sequence: CASSRGVGTYEQYF.

The gene calls are TRBV14 and TRBJ2-7. Germline CDR1 and CDR2: SGHDN and FVKESK. The CDR3 contains 18 residues. The chain's CDR3 is CASSQDRGSSGAPCEQYF.

The rearrangement joins TRBV5-6 to TRBJ2-6. Looked up from germline, CDR1 is SGHDT and CDR2 is YYEEEE. This CDR3 comprises 17 residues. The CDR3 here is CASSLVAATSGANVLTF.

This CDR3 reads CSARDLSSGQETQYF. This chain connects TRBV20-1 to TRBJ2-5. The CDR3 extends over 15 amino acids. Looked up from germline, CDR1 is DFQATT and CDR2 is SNEGSKA (reference sequence).

The chain carries TRBV28 and TRBJ1-2. CDR3 length: 15 residues. Germline V lookup: CDR1 MDHEN, CDR2 SYDVKM. The CDR3 sequence is CASSRPREDLYGYTF.

The chain carries TRBV7-9 and TRBJ1-1; TCRdb indicates TRBD1, and absent DNA this call remains unverified. The germline V gene has CDR1 SEHNR and CDR2 FQNEAQ (reference sequence). The CDR3 spans 15 residues. The CDR3 sequence is CASSTQTGMNTEAFF.

V and J are TRBV5-1 and TRBJ1-1; TCRdb's D call of TRBD1 is untestable without DNA. The CDR3 sequence is 17 residues long. Germline-derived CDR1 and CDR2 are SGHRS and YFSETQ. CDR3 sequence reads: CASSWEEPGHSNTEAFF.

The chain carries TRBV15 and TRBJ2-1; TCRdb names TRBD1, which stays unverified in the absence of DNA. The germline CDR1 and CDR2 sequences are LNHNV and YYDKDF (reference sequence). There are 16 residues in the CDR3. CDR3 residues: CATSRDRGGHNNEQFF.

The rearrangement uses TRBV18 and TRBJ1-1. The CDR3 has 15 residues. Germline loops: CDR1 KGHSH, CDR2 LQKENI. CDR3 sequence: CASSPEPDIKSEAFF.

The J gene is TRBJ1-2, the V gene TRBV7-6. CDR3 length equals 15 residues. Germline CDR1 SGHVS, CDR2 FNYEAQ. The CDR3 is CASSLEAVKDYGYTF.

The V gene is TRBV20-1, the J gene TRBJ1-5. This CDR3 comprises 15 residues. The germline CDR1 and CDR2 sequences are DFQATT and SNEGSKA (reference sequence). The CDR3 is CSAQLGREFNQPQHF.

The V and J genes are TRBV7-9 and TRBJ2-6. The CDR3 length is 15 residues. Germline CDR1 and CDR2: SEHNR and FQNEAQ (reference sequence). The CDR3 loop is CASSLLISGANVLTF.

The chain employs TRBV5-5 and TRBJ2-7; the TCRdb call, TRBD1, lacks DNA for checking. This CDR3 is 16 amino acids long. Germline V gene sequence: CDR1 SGHKS, CDR2 YYEKEE (reference sequence). CDR3 amino acids: CASSLAFPEGAREQYF.

This chain uses TRBV6-1 with TRBJ2-7. The CDR3 contains 15 residues. The germline CDR1 and CDR2 sequences are MNHNS and SASEGT. CDR3 residues: CASSGTIVKSHEQYF.

V gene TRBV5-5 combines with J gene TRBJ2-3; TCRdb outputs TRBD1, but without DNA this stays unchecked. Germline lookup yields CDR1 SGHKS and CDR2 YYEKEE (reference sequence). The CDR3 is 17 residues long. The CDR3 loop is CASSPKAWDIYTDTQYF.

This chain links TRBV19 with TRBJ2-1; the D call from TCRdb, TRBD1, cannot be confirmed without DNA. Germline CDR1 and CDR2: LNHDA and SQIVND (reference sequence). The CDR3 length is 17 residues. The CDR3 loop reads CASSIAVLAPTYNEQFF.